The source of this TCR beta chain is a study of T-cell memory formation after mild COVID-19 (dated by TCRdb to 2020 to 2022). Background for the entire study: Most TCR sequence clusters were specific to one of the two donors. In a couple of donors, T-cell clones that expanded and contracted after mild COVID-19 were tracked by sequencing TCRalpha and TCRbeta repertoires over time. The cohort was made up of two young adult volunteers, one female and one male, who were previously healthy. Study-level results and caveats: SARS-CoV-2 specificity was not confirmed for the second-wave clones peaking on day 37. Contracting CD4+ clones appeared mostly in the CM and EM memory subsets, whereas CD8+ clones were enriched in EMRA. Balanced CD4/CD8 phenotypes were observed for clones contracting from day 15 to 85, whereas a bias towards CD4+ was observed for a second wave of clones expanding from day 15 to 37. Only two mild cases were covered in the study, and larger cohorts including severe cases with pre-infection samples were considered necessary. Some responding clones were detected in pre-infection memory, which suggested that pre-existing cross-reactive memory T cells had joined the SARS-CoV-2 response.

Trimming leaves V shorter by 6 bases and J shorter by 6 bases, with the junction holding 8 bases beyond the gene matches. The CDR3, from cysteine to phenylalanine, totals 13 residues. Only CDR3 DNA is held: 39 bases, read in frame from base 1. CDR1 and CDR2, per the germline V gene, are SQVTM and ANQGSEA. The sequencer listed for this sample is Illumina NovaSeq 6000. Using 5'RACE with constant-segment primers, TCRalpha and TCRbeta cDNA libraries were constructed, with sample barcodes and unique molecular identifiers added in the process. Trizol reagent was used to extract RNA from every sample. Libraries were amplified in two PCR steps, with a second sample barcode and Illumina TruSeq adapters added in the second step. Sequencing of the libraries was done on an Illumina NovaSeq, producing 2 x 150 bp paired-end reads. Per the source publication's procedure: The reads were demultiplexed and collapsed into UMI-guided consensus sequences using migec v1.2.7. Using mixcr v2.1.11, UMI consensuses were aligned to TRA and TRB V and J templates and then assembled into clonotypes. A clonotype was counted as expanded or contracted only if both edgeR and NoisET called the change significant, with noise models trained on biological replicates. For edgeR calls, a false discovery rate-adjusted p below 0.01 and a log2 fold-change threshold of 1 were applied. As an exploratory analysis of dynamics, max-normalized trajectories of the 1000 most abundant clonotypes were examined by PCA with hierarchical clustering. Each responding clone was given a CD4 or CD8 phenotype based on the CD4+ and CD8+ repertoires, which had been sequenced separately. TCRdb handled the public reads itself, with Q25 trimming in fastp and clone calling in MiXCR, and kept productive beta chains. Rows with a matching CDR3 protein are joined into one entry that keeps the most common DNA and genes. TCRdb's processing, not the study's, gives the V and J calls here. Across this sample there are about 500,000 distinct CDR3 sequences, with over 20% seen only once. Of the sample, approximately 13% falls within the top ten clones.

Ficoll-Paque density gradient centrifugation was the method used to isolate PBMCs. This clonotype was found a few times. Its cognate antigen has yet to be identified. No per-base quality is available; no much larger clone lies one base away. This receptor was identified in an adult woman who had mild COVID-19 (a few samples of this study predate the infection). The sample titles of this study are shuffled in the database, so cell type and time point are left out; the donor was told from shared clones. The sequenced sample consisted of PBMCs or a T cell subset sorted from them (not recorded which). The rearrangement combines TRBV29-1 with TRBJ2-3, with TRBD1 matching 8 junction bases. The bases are TGCAGCGTCCTCACAGGGGGACCCGATACGCAGTATTTT. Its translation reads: CSVLTGGPDTQYF.